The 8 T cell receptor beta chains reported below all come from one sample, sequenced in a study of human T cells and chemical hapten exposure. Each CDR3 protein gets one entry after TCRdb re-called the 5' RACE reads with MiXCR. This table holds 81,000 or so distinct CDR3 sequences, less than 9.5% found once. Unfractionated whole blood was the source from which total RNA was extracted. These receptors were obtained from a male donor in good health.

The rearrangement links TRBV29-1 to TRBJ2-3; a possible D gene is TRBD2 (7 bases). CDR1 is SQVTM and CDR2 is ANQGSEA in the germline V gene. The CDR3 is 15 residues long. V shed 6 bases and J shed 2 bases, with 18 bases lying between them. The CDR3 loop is CSVGDGGALTDTQYF. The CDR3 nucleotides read TGCAGCGTGGGGGATGGGGGGGCCCTCACAGATACGCAGTATTTT.

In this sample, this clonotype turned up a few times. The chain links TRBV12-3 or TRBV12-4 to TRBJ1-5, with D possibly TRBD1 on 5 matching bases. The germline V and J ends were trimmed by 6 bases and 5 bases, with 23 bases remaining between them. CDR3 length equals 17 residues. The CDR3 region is CASSSPGGSPADQPQHF. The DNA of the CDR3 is TGTGCCAGCAGCTCCCCGGGGGGGTCCCCGGCCGATCAGCCCCAGCATTTT.

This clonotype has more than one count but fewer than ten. CDR3 sequence (DNA): TGTGCCATCAGTGAGCCGACCAGGGGCACCTACGAGCAGTACTTC. Encoded protein: CAISEPTRGTYEQYF. V usage is TRBV10-3 and J usage is TRBJ2-7; D possibly corresponds to TRBD1 (6 bases). This CDR3 has 15 amino acids. Looked up from germline, CDR1 is ENHRY and CDR2 is SYGVKD. Trimming shortened V by 2 bases and J by 2 bases, and 13 bases separated the two germline ends.

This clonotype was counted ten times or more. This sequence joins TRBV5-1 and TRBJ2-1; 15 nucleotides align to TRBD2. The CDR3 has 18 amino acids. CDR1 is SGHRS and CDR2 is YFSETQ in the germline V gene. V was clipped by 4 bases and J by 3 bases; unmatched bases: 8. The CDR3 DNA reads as TGCGCCAGCAGCGGGGGACTAGCGGGAGGTACCTACTACAATGAGCAGTTCTTC. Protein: CASSGGLAGGTYYNEQFF.

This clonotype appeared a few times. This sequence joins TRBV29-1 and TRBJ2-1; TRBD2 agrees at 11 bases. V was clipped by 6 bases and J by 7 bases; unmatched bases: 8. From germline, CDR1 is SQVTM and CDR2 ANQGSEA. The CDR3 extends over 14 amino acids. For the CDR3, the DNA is TGCAGCGTCTGTACTAGCGGGAGTAGGAATGAGCAGTTCTTC. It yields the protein CSVCTSGSRNEQFF.

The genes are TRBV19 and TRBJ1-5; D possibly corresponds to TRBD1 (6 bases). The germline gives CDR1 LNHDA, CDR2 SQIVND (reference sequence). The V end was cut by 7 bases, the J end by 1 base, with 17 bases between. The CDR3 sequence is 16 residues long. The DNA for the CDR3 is TGTGCCAGTATTCCACAGGGTTCTAGGAGCAATCAGCCCCAGCATTTT. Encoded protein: CASIPQGSRSNQPQHF.

The chain's CDR3 is CASSFADRDGYTF. DNA of the CDR3: TGTGCCAGCAGTTTTGCGGACAGGGATGGCTACACCTTC. V gene TRBV27 combines with J gene TRBJ1-2; 8 nucleotides align to TRBD1. The CDR3 consists of 13 residues. V dropped 3 bases and J dropped 6; count of bases not matched to a gene: 3. Germline V gene data show CDR1 as MNHEY and CDR2 as SMNVEV (reference sequence).

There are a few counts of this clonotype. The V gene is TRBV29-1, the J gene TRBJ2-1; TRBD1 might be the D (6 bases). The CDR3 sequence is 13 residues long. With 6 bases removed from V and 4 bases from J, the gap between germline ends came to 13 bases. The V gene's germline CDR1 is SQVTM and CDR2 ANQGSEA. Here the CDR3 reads CSVGHLLYNEQFF. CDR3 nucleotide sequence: TGCAGCGTGGGACACTTACTTTACAATGAGCAGTTCTTC.